The next 8 T cell receptor beta chains were all read from a single sample in a study of graft-versus-host responses after intestinal transplantation. These TCRs' antigens remain unknown. Sequencing was performed with immunoSEQ multiplex PCR; in TCRdb, only in-frame clones are kept and a portion is missing. The sample consists of about 88,000 clones, 92% of them appearing once. The sequencing used unstimulated CD4+ T cells sorted from spleen or lymph node cells, collected before intestinal transplant. The source of these receptors is a human donor who received an intestinal transplant.

This chain's CDR3 is CASSFLNTEAFF. The CDR3 DNA reads as TGTGCCAGCAGCTTCCTGAACACTGAAGCTTTCTTT. V gene TRBV7-8 combines with J gene TRBJ1-1; no definite D call. The CDR3 is 12 amino acids. Germline V gene sequence: CDR1 SGHVS, CDR2 FQNEAQ. V lost 3 bases and J lost 0, with 2 bases in between.

J is TRBJ2-3 and V is TRBV6-6, with a weak D call TRBD1 (6 bases). The CDR3 covers 14 residues. Germline V gene sequence: CDR1 MNHNY, CDR2 SVGAGI (reference sequence). Trimming removed 5 bases from V and 5 bases from J, with 14 bases in between. CDR3 protein: CASSTHTGKDTQYF. In DNA, the CDR3 is TGTGCCAGCAGTACCCATACAGGGAAAGATACGCAGTATTTT.

CDR3 in amino acids: CASRTSGTDEQFF. CDR3 DNA: TGCGCCAGCAGGACTAGCGGGACCGATGAGCAGTTCTTC. J is TRBJ2-1 and V is TRBV10-2, with TRBD2 identical over 11 bases. CDR3 length: 13 amino acids. CDR1 and CDR2 (germline): WSHSY, SAAADI. The V and J ends lost 6 bases and 8 bases, in that order; junction bases with no gene match: 3.

The sample holds a few counts of this clone. For the CDR3, the DNA is TGTGCCAGCTCGGCAAAGCCGACTACCGGCGAGCAGTTCTTC. This encodes CASSAKPTTGEQFF. The V call is TRBV18, the J call TRBJ2-1, with D possibly being TRBD2 (5 bases). Germline V gene data show CDR1 as KGHSH and CDR2 as LQKENI. Trimming removed 6 bases at V and 10 bases at J, with 19 bases between. The CDR3 runs to 14 residues.

This rearrangement joins TRBV19 to TRBJ2-1; D gene unclear. Trimming took 5 bases from V and 8 from J, leaving 10 bases between them. This CDR3 has 12 amino acids. Germline lookup yields CDR1 LNHDA and CDR2 SQIVND (reference sequence). Here the CDR3 reads CASSPRLYEQFF. In DNA form, the CDR3 reads TGTGCCAGTAGTCCTCGGCTGTATGAGCAGTTCTTC.

A single count supports this clone. The J gene is TRBJ2-4, the V gene TRBV4-1; D gene unclear. Germline CDR1 MGHRA, CDR2 YSYEKL. V was clipped by 1 base and J by 6 bases, with 7 bases between them. This CDR3 region has 13 residues. CDR3 DNA: TGCGCCAGCAGCCAAGTATCGGGAAACATTCAGTACTTC. Protein sequence: CASSQVSGNIQYF.

The J gene is TRBJ1-1, the V gene TRBV5-4, with D possibly matching TRBD1 (5 bases). V lost 2 bases to trimming and J lost 6 bases, with 11 bases between them. CDR3 length equals 13 residues. Germline V gene data show CDR1 as SGHNT and CDR2 as YYREEE (reference sequence). CDR3 sequence: CASSLDRQSEAFF. The CDR3 coding sequence is TGTGCCAGCAGCTTAGACAGACAATCTGAAGCTTTCTTT.

The J gene is TRBJ2-5, the V gene TRBV5-1; the D is unclear. The CDR3 has 14 amino acids. CDR1 is SGHRS, CDR2 YFSETQ, per germline. The V end lost 5 bases, the J end lost 1 base, and 12 bases lay between the germline ends. The CDR3 loop reads CASSLALLQETQYF. The CDR3 coding sequence is TGCGCCAGCAGTCTCGCTCTACTCCAAGAGACCCAGTACTTC.